These 8 T cell receptor beta chains were all obtained from the same sample, sequenced in a study of OX40 agonist ivuxolimab in advanced cancers. This table comes from immunoSEQ multiplex PCR, and its TCRdb copy is limited to in-frame clones, with some not included. The sample records approximately 99,000 clones, about nine tenths being singletons. The sequences come from CD4+ or CD8+ T cells sorted from blood, collected in a trial of the OX40 agonist ivuxolimab. The receptors come from an adult with an advanced solid tumor such as melanoma, head and neck, liver or kidney cancer.

The count of this clone is one. The rearrangement joins TRBV7-5 to TRBJ1-6. TRBV7-5 is a known pseudogene. The CDR3 has 17 residues. Here the CDR3 reads CARSFSLASSYNSPLHF. The DNA of the CDR3 is TGTGCCAGAAGCTTTTCACTGGCGAGCTCCTATAATTCACCCCTCCACTTT.

The rearrangement joins TRBV5-1 to TRBJ2-5; TRBD2 matches 12 bases. Germline CDR1 and CDR2: SGHRS and YFSETQ. V trimming: 0 bases; J trimming: 2 bases; junction bases outside the gene matches: 5. The CDR3 is made up of 17 amino acids. CDR3 DNA sequence: TGCGCCAGCAGCTTGGGTATACTAGCGGGGGGACAAGAGACCCAGTACTTC. Protein product: CASSLGILAGGQETQYF.

The V gene is TRBV5-1, the J gene TRBJ1-4; tentative D call: TRBD1 (5 bases). The CDR3 is made up of 14 amino acids. Germline V lookup: CDR1 SGHRS, CDR2 YFSETQ. V shed 5 bases and J shed 5 bases, with 13 bases lying between them. The CDR3: CASSWDGRNEKLFF. The DNA for the CDR3 is TGCGCCAGCAGTTGGGACGGAAGAAATGAAAAACTGTTTTTT.

The V call is TRBV10-3, the J call TRBJ1-2; weak D call: TRBD1 (5 bases). This CDR3 spans 14 amino acids. Trimming left V 4 bases short and J 8 bases short, with 17 bases between. Germline loops: CDR1 ENHRY, CDR2 SYGVKD. The CDR3 DNA reads TGTGCCATCAGTGTAACACAGGAAGGAAAAGGCTACACCTTC. This encodes CAISVTQEGKGYTF.

The count of this clone is one. The chain carries TRBV11-2 and TRBJ1-1; the D gene is possibly TRBD1 (6 bases). The CDR3 is made up of 15 amino acids. V was trimmed by 5 bases and J by 1 base, leaving 14 bases between them. CDR1 and CDR2 from the germline V gene are SGHAT and FQNNGV. This chain's CDR3 is CASSPTGLRNTEAFF. CDR3 sequence (DNA): TGTGCCAGCAGCCCTACAGGGCTGCGGAACACTGAAGCTTTCTTT.

This clone came up a few times. V usage is TRBV7-8 and J usage is TRBJ1-6, with TRBD1 identical over 8 bases. CDR1 is SGHVS, CDR2 FQNEAQ, per germline. V lost 5 bases and J lost 7; bases outside the gene matches: 4. This CDR3 contains 14 residues. The CDR3 reads CASSTTGGNSPLHF. CDR3 DNA: TGTGCCAGCAGCACAACAGGGGGAAATTCACCCCTCCACTTT.

V and J are TRBV5-4 and TRBJ2-7, with D perhaps TRBD1 (6 bases). CDR1 is SGHNT, CDR2 YYREEE, per germline (reference sequence). CDR3 length: 14 residues. V was trimmed by 3 bases and J by 1 base, leaving 11 bases between them. The DNA for the CDR3 is TGTGCCAGCAGCTCTGGGACATCTTCCTACGAGCAGTACTTC. The encoded protein is CASSSGTSSYEQYF. Full variable domain (remainder filled in from reference TRBV5-4 and TRBJ2-7): ETGVTQSPTHLIKTRGQQVTLRCSSQSGHNTVSWYQQALGQGPQFIFQYYREEENGRGNFPPRFSGLQFPNYSSELNVNALELDDSALYLCASSSGTSSYEQYFGPGTRLTVT.

Here the CDR3 DNA reads TGCGCCAGCAGCCAACAGACAGGGAACGGCTACACCTTC. Translating it yields CASSQQTGNGYTF. This chain links TRBV4-3 with TRBJ1-2; 7 nucleotides agree with TRBD1. The J segment lost 8 bases and the V segment lost 2 bases, leaving 5 bases of the junction unmatched. The CDR3 contains 13 residues. Germline V gives CDR1 LGHNA, CDR2 YSLEER.